This T cell receptor (beta chain) was identified in a study of T cells in Graves' hyperthyroidism and ophthalmopathy. Findings and caveats of the study: Blood also held most thyroid clonotypes expanded beyond 0.001. A model of 13 V-J features distinguished ophthalmopathy from stable hyperthyroidism.

V lost 8 bases, J lost 6 bases, and 4 bases stayed unmatched. The CDR3 is 13 residues long. Germline CDR1 and CDR2: LGHDT and YNNKEL (reference sequence). The PBMCs had their origin in 10 ml of fresh peripheral blood. Note on this clonotype: Its antigen is unknown.

The TCR beta CDR3 regions underwent amplification using RNA transcripts as the source. First-round RT-PCR targeting the TCR CDR3 was performed with the HTBI primer set. TCRdb reanalysed the multiplex PCR reads using MiXCR and keeps one entry per CDR3 protein. This repertoire shows around 420,000 distinct CDR3 sequences, about an eighth found once; its top ten account for more than 4.5%. The specimen was blood. The genes are TRBV3-1 and TRBJ1-6, with 7 bases matching TRBD1. The TCR sequence derives from a woman aged 18 to 35 with Graves' hyperthyroidism. The CDR3 here is CASGGQTNSPLHF. Written as DNA, the CDR3 is TGTGCCAGCGGGGGACAGACTAATTCACCCCTCCACTTT. Drawing the rest from reference TRBV3-1 and TRBJ1-6, the complete variable domain is DTAVSQTPKYLVTQMGNDKSIKCEQNLGHDTMYWYKQDSKKFLKIMFSYNNKELIINETVPNRFSPKSPDKAHLNLHINSLELGDSAVYFCASGGQTNSPLHFGNGTRLTVT.